The 24 T cell receptor beta chains presented below share a single source sample, sequenced in a study of control samples from healthy donors and cancer patients. TCRdb keeps only in-frame clones here, not all; method: immunoSEQ multiplex PCR. The sample yields 90,000 or so clones, about 88% seen once. Input material: PBMCs. These receptors were collected from a man between 65 and 80 years old with lung cancer.

The rearrangement links TRBV27 to TRBJ1-4, with D uncertain. V lost 3 bases and J lost 5, with 19 bases in between. CDR1 is MNHEY and CDR2 is SMNVEV in the germline V gene (reference sequence). The CDR3 runs 17 residues. The CDR3 DNA is TGTGCCAGCAGTTTGTTGAGTCGAACGGAGGGAAATGAAAAACTGTTTTTT. This sequence encodes CASSLLSRTEGNEKLFF.

The gene calls are TRBV6-5 and TRBJ2-7; 8 nucleotides align to TRBD1. V lost 0 bases to trimming and J lost 7 bases; unmatched junction nucleotides: 8. The CDR3 is made up of 15 amino acids. The germline V gene encodes CDR1 MNHEY and CDR2 SVGAGI. The CDR3 spells CASSYSNRGFNEQYF. In DNA form, the CDR3 reads TGTGCCAGCAGTTACTCTAACAGGGGGTTTAATGAGCAGTACTTC.

This chain links TRBV5-4 with TRBJ2-5, with D unclear. The CDR3 length is 15 residues. The germline V gene encodes CDR1 SGHNT and CDR2 YYREEE (reference sequence). V dropped 4 bases and J dropped 2 bases, with 15 bases sitting between them. Here the CDR3 reads CASSAPEVAQETQYF. CDR3 bases: TGTGCCAGCAGCGCGCCCGAGGTGGCACAAGAGACCCAGTACTTC.

This clone was seen ten or more times. This sequence joins TRBV5-5 and TRBJ2-7; 8 nucleotides align to TRBD1. The CDR3 runs to 16 residues. Unmatched junction bases numbered 9, after V lost 4 bases and J lost 0 bases. Germline CDR1 SGHKS, CDR2 YYEKEE (reference sequence). The CDR3 DNA follows: TGTGCCAGCAGCGCTTACGGGACAGGCTACTCCTACGAGCAGTACTTC. Amino acid sequence: CASSAYGTGYSYEQYF.

The rearrangement uses TRBV7-2 and TRBJ2-1, with no clear D. Trimming cost V 5 bases and J 7 bases, with 12 bases left between them. Germline V gives CDR1 SGHTA, CDR2 FQGNSA. The length of the CDR3 is 13 residues. The CDR3 sequence is CASSRLTGNEQFF. CDR3 DNA: TGTGCCAGCAGCCGACTGACCGGGAATGAGCAGTTCTTC.

The V gene is TRBV15, the J gene TRBJ2-2, with 8 bases matching TRBD2. The CDR3 extends over 16 amino acids. In germline, CDR1 is LNHNV, CDR2 YYDKDF (reference sequence). With 2 bases clipped from V and 2 bases from J, the junction kept 4 bases outside the gene matches. The CDR3 DNA sequence: TGTGCCACCAGCAGACCGCGGGGGGCAAACACCGGGGAGCTGTTTTTT. This sequence encodes CATSRPRGANTGELFF.

The rearrangement links TRBV4-1 to TRBJ1-4; D gene ambiguous. There are 16 residues in the CDR3. Trimming stripped 0 bases from V and 2 bases from J, with 10 bases between. Germline V gives CDR1 MGHRA, CDR2 YSYEKL. Written as DNA, the CDR3 is TGCGCCAGCAGCCAAGATAGAGGCTGGACTAATGAAAAACTGTTTTTT. Protein: CASSQDRGWTNEKLFF.

The sample holds one count of this clone. A read error is the likely source, as a far larger clone sits one nucleotide away. The chain joins TRBV6-8 to TRBJ1-1; 9 bases fit TRBD1. The CDR3 is 13 amino acids. Germline loops: CDR1 MNHGY, CDR2 SAAAGT. As DNA, the CDR3 is TGTGCCAGCATAAAACAGGGGGCCACTGTAGCTTTCTTT. This sequence encodes CASIKQGATVAFF.

The CDR3 coding sequence is TGTGCCAGCAGCCAAGGGAGGGATTCACCCCTCCACTTT. Amino acid sequence: CASSQGRDSPLHF. This chain uses TRBV3-1 (or the pseudogene TRBV3-2) with TRBJ1-6; D unresolved. The V end lost 1 base, the J end lost 8 bases, and 6 bases lay between the germline ends. Germline V gene data show CDR1 as LGHDT and CDR2 as YNNKEL (reference sequence). The CDR3 is made up of 13 amino acids.

The chain joins TRBV29-1 to TRBJ2-1; no clear D. V lost 6 bases, J lost 10 bases, and 13 bases lay in between. The length of the CDR3 is 11 residues. Looked up from germline, CDR1 is SQVTM and CDR2 is ANQGSEA. CDR3 region: CSVPSGGEQFF. The CDR3 DNA reads as TGCAGCGTGCCCTCGGGTGGGGAGCAGTTCTTC.

The rearrangement links TRBV11-2 to TRBJ2-1, with TRBD1 identical over 11 bases. Germline V gene sequence: CDR1 SGHAT, CDR2 FQNNGV. CDR3 size: 15 residues. V lost 2 bases and J lost 8; bases outside the gene matches: 5. As DNA, the CDR3 is TGTGCCAGCAGCTTACCGGGACAGGGGGTATATGAGCAGTTCTTC. Translation: CASSLPGQGVYEQFF. Together with reference TRBV11-2 and TRBJ2-1, the CDR3 gives the full variable domain: EAGVAQSPRYKIIEKRQSVAFWCNPISGHATLYWYQQILGQGPKLLIQFQNNGVVDDSQLPKDRFSAERLKGVDSTLKIQPAKLEDSAVYLCASSLPGQGVYEQFFGPGTRLTVL.

The chain links TRBV12-5 to TRBJ2-5; D assignment may be TRBD1 or TRBD2 (5 bases each). In germline, CDR1 is LGHNT, CDR2 FRNRAP. Trimming left V 2 bases short and J 7 bases short, with 17 bases between. The CDR3 is 15 amino acids. The CDR3 bases are TGTGCTAGTGGTTTGACCCGGGACCCTAAGTGGACCCAGTACTTC. Its translation: CASGLTRDPKWTQYF.

The rearrangement joins TRBV2 to TRBJ2-3; 11 nucleotides match TRBD2. CDR1 and CDR2 (germline): SNHLY, FYNNEI. The CDR3 sequence is 16 residues long. Losses at the gene ends were 3 bases for V and 2 bases for J; bases not matched to a gene: 4. CDR3 residues: CASSEIAGGSTDTQYF. CDR3 DNA sequence: TGTGCCAGCAGTGAGATAGCGGGGGGGTCCACAGATACGCAGTATTTT.

V is TRBV27 and J is TRBJ2-7; 11 bases map to TRBD2. CDR1 and CDR2 (germline): MNHEY, SMNVEV (reference sequence). J was trimmed by 0 bases and V by 5 bases; bases with no gene match: 3. This CDR3 comprises 15 residues. CDR3 bases: TGTGCCAGCAGTCCAACTAGCGGGGGCTCCTACGAGCAGTACTTC. It encodes CASSPTSGGSYEQYF.

The chain links TRBV7-2 to TRBJ1-2; D is perhaps TRBD1 (5 bases). CDR1 is SGHTA, CDR2 FQGNSA, per germline. The CDR3 loop spans 15 amino acids. Trimming removed 5 bases at V and 7 bases at J, with 20 bases between. The CDR3: CASSPFRDSKAGYTF. The CDR3 bases are TGTGCCAGCAGCCCCTTCCGGGACTCGAAGGCTGGCTACACCTTC.

The chain combines TRBV10-3 with TRBJ2-7, with D possibly being TRBD1 or TRBD2 (6 bases each). CDR3 length: 16 residues. Per germline, CDR1 ENHRY and CDR2 SYGVKD. Trimming removed 8 bases at V and 1 base at J, with 21 bases between. The CDR3 here is CAIGAAPGARSYEQYF. The CDR3 region has the DNA TGTGCCATCGGTGCGGCCCCGGGGGCGCGGTCCTACGAGCAGTACTTC.

The genes are TRBV27 and TRBJ1-1; D is perhaps TRBD1 (5 bases). The CDR3 length is 16 residues. Trimming removed 3 bases from V and 4 bases from J, with 18 bases in between. Germline CDR1 reads MNHEY; CDR2 reads SMNVEV (reference sequence). CDR3 DNA: TGTGCCAGCAGTTTCTCCAGTAGACAGAGGGGCACTGAAGCTTTCTTT. Translated: CASSFSSRQRGTEAFF.

This clone has only one observation. The chain carries TRBV25-1 and TRBJ2-7; weak D call: TRBD1 (5 bases). The CDR3 is 14 residues long. Trimming removed 4 bases at V and 0 bases at J, with 10 bases between. CDR1 is MGHDK, CDR2 SYGVNS, per germline. The CDR3 protein is CASSARQSSYEQYF. The CDR3 DNA is TGTGCCAGCAGTGCTCGACAGAGCTCCTACGAGCAGTACTTC.

V gene TRBV5-1 combines with J gene TRBJ2-7; perhaps TRBD1 as D (6 bases). The CDR3 is made up of 15 amino acids. V lost 1 base, J lost 1 base, and 12 bases lay in between. Per germline, CDR1 SGHRS and CDR2 YFSETQ. CDR3 nucleotide sequence: TGCGCCAGCAGCTTGAGCACAGGGTCGTCCTACGAGCAGTACTTC. Its translation: CASSLSTGSSYEQYF.

This rearrangement joins TRBV24-1 to TRBJ2-5, with 12 bases aligning to TRBD1. The CDR3 runs 15 residues. In germline, CDR1 is KGHDR, CDR2 SFDVKD. Trimming took 4 bases from V and 4 from J; bases not matched to a gene: 3. In DNA form, the CDR3 reads TGTGCCACCAGTGACACGGGACAGGGGGCAGAGACCCAGTACTTC. It specifies CATSDTGQGAETQYF.

The chain couples TRBV7-8 to TRBJ2-7; TRBD1 might be the D (5 bases). This CDR3 has 15 amino acids. The germline CDR1 and CDR2 sequences are SGHVS and FQNEAQ. With 1 base removed from V and 4 bases from J, the gap between germline ends came to 14 bases. CDR3 sequence reads: CASSLGQLVVYEQYF. CDR3 DNA sequence: TGTGCCAGCAGCTTAGGACAGCTCGTAGTGTACGAGCAGTACTTC.

This clone was counted a few times. The chain uses TRBV6-6 and TRBJ2-7, with unresolved D. The CDR3 sequence is 15 residues long. V dropped 2 bases and J dropped 5 bases, with 16 bases sitting between them. Germline values: CDR1 MNHNY, CDR2 SVGAGI (reference sequence). The CDR3, as DNA: TGTGCCAGCAGTTACAGGCAGCCAGGCGTGGACGAGCAGTACTTC. Its protein is CASSYRQPGVDEQYF.

The CDR3 reads CASSPRGSGGTDTQYF. The CDR3 DNA sequence: TGTGCCAGCTCCCCGCGGGGTAGCGGGGGCACAGATACGCAGTATTTT. The J gene is TRBJ2-3, the V gene TRBV18; 8 nucleotides align to TRBD2. Trimming took 6 bases from V and 1 from J; bases not matched to a gene: 9. This CDR3 comprises 16 residues. CDR1 is KGHSH, CDR2 LQKENI, per germline.

The chain links TRBV5-8 to TRBJ2-3; 14 bases match TRBD2. The V and J ends lost 4 bases and 2 bases, in that order; junction bases with no gene match: 6. CDR1 SGHTS and CDR2 YDEGEE come from the germline V gene. The CDR3 runs 17 residues. CDR3 sequence reads: CASSPPTSGGATDTQYF. CDR3 nucleotides: TGTGCCAGCAGCCCCCCGACTAGCGGGGGGGCCACAGATACGCAGTATTTT. The full variable domain, completed using reference TRBV5-8 and TRBJ2-3, is EAGVTQSPTHLIKTRGQQATLRCSPISGHTSVYWYQQALGLGLQFLLWYDEGEERNRGNFPPRFSGRQFPNYSSELNVNALELEDSALYLCASSPPTSGGATDTQYFGPGTRLTVL.